This T cell receptor (beta chain) was captured by sequencing in a study of post-analysis software for immune sequencing data. Study overall: Included courses were relapsing-remitting and secondary progressive multiple sclerosis; progressive-relapsing multiple sclerosis was also included. Study-level results: Strong co-clustering by F measure was seen for same-batch samples. About 5 TRBV segments occurring more often in patients than controls included TRBV5-6, TRBV5-1 and TRBV20-1.

Concerning this clonotype: Its target is unknown.

Germline V gene lookup returns CDR1 SGHTA and CDR2 FQGNSA. The V segment lost 4 bases and the J segment 9 bases; nucleotides outside the gene matches: 19. CDR3 length: 18 amino acids. Prepared libraries of TCR beta cDNA carried unique molecular identifiers. When roughly 0.85 to 11 million T cells were used, they gave approximately 530,000 cDNA molecules. MiXCR, run by TCRdb on the PCR reads, gives a single entry per CDR3 protein. This sample has about 540,000 distinct CDR3 sequences; roughly 34% occur once, and the top ten carry about 6%. This receptor was identified in a girl between 2 and 17 years old with multiple sclerosis. The chain is built from TRBV7-2 and TRBJ2-1; 9 bases match TRBD2. The sequenced material came from blood. For the CDR3, the DNA is TGTGCCAGCAGCTCTTCACTGCCCGGGACTAGCCACCCTCGTGAGCAGTTCTTC. Translating it yields CASSSSLPGTSHPREQFF.